This entry concerns a single TCR beta chain. The treatment was: randomized to nivolumab then ipilimumab (arm A) or the reverse (arm B). These data are taken from a study of sequential checkpoint blockade in melanoma. Study-wide background: Each arm's sequence ended with maintenance nivolumab.

The assay was immunoSEQ multiplex PCR, and TCRdb's table has in-frame clones only and misses some. The table lists about 27,000 clones, 70% to 85% of them singletons. This TCR came from a human donor with melanoma. The material sequenced was CD8+ T cells sorted from blood (inferred from file names), taken from a patient given nivolumab and ipilimumab in sequence.

This CDR3 is CASSSGLAGTDTQYF. CDR3 sequence (DNA): TGTGCCAGCAGTTCGGGACTAGCGGGCACAGATACGCAGTATTTT. The chain joins TRBV6-5 to TRBJ2-3, with TRBD2 identical over 11 bases. The germline CDR1 and CDR2 sequences are MNHEY and SVGAGI. The V gene end was trimmed by 4 bases and the J gene end by 1 base; junction bases not matched to a gene: 1. The CDR3 loop spans 15 amino acids.